This TCR beta chain was profiled in a study of CD8 T cells in Susac syndrome. The germline gives CDR1 MNHEY, CDR2 SMNVEV (reference sequence). V dropped 5 bases and J dropped 4 bases, with 17 bases sitting between them. This CDR3 spans 15 amino acids. Random hexamers were used to reverse transcribe about 0.45 to 1 ug of RNA. The amplification used immunoSEQ multiplex PCR on TCR beta CDR3; it spanned 54 Vbeta and 13 Jbeta. TCRdb re-derived calls from the immunoSEQ multiplex PCR reads in MiXCR, one entry per CDR3 protein. The data hold hundreds of thousands of distinct CDR3 sequences, with 85% to 90% observed a single time.

The receptor's source is a human donor with multiple sclerosis. The sample was CD8+ T cells from PBMCs. V usage is TRBV27 and J usage is TRBJ1-2, with unresolved D. CDR3 sequence: CASSPGPPSSYGYTF. In DNA form, the CDR3 reads TGTGCCAGCAGTCCCGGCCCCCCATCTAGCTATGGCTACACCTTC.